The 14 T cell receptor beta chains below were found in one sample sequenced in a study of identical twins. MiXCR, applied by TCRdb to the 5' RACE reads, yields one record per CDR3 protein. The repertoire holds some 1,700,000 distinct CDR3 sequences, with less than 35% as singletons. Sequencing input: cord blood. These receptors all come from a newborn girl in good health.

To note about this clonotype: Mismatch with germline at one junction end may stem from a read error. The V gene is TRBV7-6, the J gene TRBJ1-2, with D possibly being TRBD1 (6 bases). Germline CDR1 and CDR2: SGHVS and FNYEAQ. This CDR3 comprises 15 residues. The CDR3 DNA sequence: TGTGCCAGCGGCTTAGTGGACAGTGATAACTATGGCTACACCTTC. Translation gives CASGLVDSDNYGYTF.

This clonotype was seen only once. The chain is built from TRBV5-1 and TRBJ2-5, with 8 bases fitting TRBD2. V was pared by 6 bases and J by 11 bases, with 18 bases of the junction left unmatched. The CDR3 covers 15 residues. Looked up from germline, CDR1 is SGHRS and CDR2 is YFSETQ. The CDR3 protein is CASNPRAGEDNEQYF. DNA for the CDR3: TGCGCCAGCAACCCGAGAGCGGGAGAGGACAATGAGCAGTACTTC.

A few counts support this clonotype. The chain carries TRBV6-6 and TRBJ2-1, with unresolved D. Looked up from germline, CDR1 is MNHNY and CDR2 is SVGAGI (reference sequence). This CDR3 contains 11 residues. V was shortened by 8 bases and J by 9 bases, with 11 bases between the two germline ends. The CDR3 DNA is TGTGCCAGCTATTATTTGAGTGAGCAGTTCTTC. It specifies CASYYLSEQFF.

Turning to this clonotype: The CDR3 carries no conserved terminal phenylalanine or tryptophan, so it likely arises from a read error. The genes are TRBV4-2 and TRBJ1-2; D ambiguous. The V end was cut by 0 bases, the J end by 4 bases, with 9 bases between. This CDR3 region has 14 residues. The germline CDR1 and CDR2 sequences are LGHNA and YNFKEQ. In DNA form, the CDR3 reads TGTGCCAGCAGCCAAGATGGTTGGGGCTATGGCTACACCTTA. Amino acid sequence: CASSQDGWGYGYTL.

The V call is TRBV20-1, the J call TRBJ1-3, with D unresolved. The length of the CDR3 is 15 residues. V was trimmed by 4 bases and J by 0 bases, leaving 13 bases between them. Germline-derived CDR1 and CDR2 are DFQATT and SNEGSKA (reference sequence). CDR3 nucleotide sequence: TGCAGTGCTAATTTCCCCAGAGCCTCTGGAAACACCATATATTTT. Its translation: CSANFPRASGNTIYF.

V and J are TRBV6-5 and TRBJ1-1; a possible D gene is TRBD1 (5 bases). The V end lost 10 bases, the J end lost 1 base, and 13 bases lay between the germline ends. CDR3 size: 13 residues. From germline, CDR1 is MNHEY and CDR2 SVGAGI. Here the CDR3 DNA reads TGTGCCACCCGGGGCCCGGAGAACACTGAAGCTTTCTTT. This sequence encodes CATRGPENTEAFF.

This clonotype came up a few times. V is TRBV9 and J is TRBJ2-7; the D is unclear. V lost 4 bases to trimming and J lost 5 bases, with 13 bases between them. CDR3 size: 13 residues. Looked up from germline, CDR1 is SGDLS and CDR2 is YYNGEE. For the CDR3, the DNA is TGTGCCAGCAGCCCTACAAGGATTCACGAGCAGTACTTC. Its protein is CASSPTRIHEQYF.

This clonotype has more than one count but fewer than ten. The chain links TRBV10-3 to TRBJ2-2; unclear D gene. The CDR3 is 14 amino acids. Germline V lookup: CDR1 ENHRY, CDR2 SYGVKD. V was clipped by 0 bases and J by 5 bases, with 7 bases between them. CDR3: CAISESRRTGELFF. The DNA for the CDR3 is TGTGCCATCAGTGAGTCTCGCAGGACCGGGGAGCTGTTTTTT.

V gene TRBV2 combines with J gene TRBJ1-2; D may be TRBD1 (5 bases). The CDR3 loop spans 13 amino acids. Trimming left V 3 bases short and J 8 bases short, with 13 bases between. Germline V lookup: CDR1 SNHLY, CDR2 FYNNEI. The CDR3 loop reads CASSDPGLKGYTF. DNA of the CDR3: TGTGCCAGCAGTGATCCAGGGTTAAAGGGCTACACCTTC. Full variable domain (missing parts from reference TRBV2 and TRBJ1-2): EPEVTQTPSHQVTQMGQEVILRCVPISNHLYFYWYRQILGQKVEFLVSFYNNEISEKSEIFDDQFSVERPDGSNFTLKIRSTKLEDSAMYFCASSDPGLKGYTFGSGTRLTVV.

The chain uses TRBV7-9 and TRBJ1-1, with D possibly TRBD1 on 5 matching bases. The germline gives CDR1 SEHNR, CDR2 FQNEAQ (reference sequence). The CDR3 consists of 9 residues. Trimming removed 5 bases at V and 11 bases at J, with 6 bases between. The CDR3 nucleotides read TGTGCCAGCAGCCGGGGGGCTTTCTTT. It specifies CASSRGAFF. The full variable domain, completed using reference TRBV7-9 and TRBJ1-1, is DTGVSQNPRHKITKRGQNVTFRCDPISEHNRLYWYRQTLGQGPEFLTYFQNEAQLEKSRLLSDRFSAERPKGSFSTLEIQRTEQGDSAMYLCASSRGAFFGQGTRLTVV.

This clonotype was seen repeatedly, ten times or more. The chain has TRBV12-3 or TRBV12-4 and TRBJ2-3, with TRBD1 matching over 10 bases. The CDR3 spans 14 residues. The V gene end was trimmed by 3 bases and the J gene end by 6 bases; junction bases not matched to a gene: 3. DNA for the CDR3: TGTGCCAGCAGTTTTAGACAGGGGGCGGATACGCAGTATTTT. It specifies CASSFRQGADTQYF.

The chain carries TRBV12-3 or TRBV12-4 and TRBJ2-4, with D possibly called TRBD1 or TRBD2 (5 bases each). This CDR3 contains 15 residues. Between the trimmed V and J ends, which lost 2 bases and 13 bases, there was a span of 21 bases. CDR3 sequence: CASSLKRWGYNEQYF. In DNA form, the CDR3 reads TGTGCCAGCAGTTTAAAGCGGTGGGGCTACAATGAGCAGTACTTC.

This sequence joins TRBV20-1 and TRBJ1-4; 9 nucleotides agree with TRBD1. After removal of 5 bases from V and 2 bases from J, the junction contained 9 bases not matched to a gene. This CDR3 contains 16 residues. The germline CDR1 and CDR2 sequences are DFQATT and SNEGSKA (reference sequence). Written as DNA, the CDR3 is TGCAGTGCTGGAACAGGGGGCTTAGCGACTAATGAAAAACTGTTTTTT. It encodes CSAGTGGLATNEKLFF.

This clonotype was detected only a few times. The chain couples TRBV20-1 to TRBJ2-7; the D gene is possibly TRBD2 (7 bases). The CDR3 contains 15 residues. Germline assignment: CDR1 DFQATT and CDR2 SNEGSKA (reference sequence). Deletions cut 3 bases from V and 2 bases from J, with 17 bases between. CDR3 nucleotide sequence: TGCAGTGCTAGTCGTATTGGGGGGGCCCCCTACGAGCAGTACTTC. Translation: CSASRIGGAPYEQYF.